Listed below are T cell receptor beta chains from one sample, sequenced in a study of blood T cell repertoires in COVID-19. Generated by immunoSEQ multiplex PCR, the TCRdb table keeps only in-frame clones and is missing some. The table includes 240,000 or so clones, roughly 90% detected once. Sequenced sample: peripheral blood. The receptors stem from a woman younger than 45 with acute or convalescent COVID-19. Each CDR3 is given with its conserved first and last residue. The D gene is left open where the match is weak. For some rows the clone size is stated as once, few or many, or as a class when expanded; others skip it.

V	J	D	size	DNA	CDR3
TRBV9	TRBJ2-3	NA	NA	TGTGCCAGCAGCGACCTCCAGGCTCGGGGAGATACGCAGTATTTT	CASSDLQARGDTQYF
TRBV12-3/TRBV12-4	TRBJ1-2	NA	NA	TGTGCCAGCAGTTTGGACAGAATTGGCTACACCTTC	CASSLDRIGYTF
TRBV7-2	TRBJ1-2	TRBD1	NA	TGTGCCAGCAGACGGACAGGGGCTAACTATGGCTACACCTTC	CASRRTGANYGYTF
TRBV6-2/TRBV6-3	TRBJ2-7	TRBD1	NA	TGTGCCAGCAGCCAGGAGAGGTCCAGGACAGGGAGCAACGAGCAGTACTTC	CASSQERSRTGSNEQYF
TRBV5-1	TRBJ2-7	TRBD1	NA	TGCGCCAGCAGCTTGAGGACAGGGGCCTACGAGCAGTACTTC	CASSLRTGAYEQYF
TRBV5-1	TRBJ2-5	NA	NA	TGCGCCAGCAGCTCGAAAGAGGGACACGCAGAGACCCAGTACTTC	CASSSKEGHAETQYF
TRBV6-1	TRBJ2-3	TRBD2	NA	TGTGCCAGCAGTGCGCTGATAGCGGGAGGACCCAAATACAGAGATACGCAGTATTTT	CASSALIAGGPKYRDTQYF
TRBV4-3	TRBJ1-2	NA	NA	TGCGCCAGCAGCCAGTTCCGGGACACCCTTTTAGATGGCTACACCTTC	CASSQFRDTLLDGYTF
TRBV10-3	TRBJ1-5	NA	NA	TGTGCCATCAGTGAGTCGGGGGGGAATCAGCCCCAGCATTTT	CAISESGGNQPQHF
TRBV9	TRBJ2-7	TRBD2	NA	TGTGCCAGCAGCATAACGGGAGGTTCCACCTACGAGCAGTACTTC	CASSITGGSTYEQYF
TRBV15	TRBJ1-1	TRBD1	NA	TGTGCCACCAGCAGAGATAGGGGTGGCGGGACAGGGCGTATTGCTTTCTTT	CATSRDRGGGTGRIAFF
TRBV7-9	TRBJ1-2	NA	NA	TGTGCCAGCAGCTTAGCAGCGGGAGATGGCTACACCTTC	CASSLAAGDGYTF
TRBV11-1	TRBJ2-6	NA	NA	TGTGCCAGCAGCACGGGACTCAAAAACGTCCTGACTTTC	CASSTGLKNVLTF
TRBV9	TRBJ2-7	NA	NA	TGTGCCAGCAGCCCGGGACACAGCTCCTACGAGCAGTACTTC	CASSPGHSSYEQYF
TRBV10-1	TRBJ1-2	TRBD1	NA	TGCGCCAGCAGTGAGTCGGACAGGGGACGTGGCTACACCTTC	CASSESDRGRGYTF
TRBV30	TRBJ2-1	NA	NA	TGTGCCTGGAATGCCTTTAGAAATGAGCAGTTCTTC	CAWNAFRNEQFF
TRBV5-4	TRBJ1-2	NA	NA	TGTGCCAGCAGCTCGGAGGGCATGCACTATGGCTACACCTTC	CASSSEGMHYGYTF
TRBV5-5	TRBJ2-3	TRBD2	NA	TGTGCCAGCAGCCATAGCGGCCTAGCGGGATCAGATACGCAGTATTTT	CASSHSGLAGSDTQYF
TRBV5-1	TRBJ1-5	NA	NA	TGCGCCAGCAGCTTGGGGGCGCAGGGCAATCAGCCCCAGCATTTT	CASSLGAQGNQPQHF
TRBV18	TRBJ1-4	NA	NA	TGTGCCAGCTCCCCCCGACAGGCAGCAACTAATGAAAAACTGTTTTTT	CASSPRQAATNEKLFF
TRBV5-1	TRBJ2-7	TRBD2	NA	TGCGCCAGCAGCCTTAGCGGGAGCTCCTACGAGCAGTACTTC	CASSLSGSSYEQYF
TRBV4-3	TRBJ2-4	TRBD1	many	TGCGCCAGCAGCCAAGTTGCGGAAGGACAGGGAAGAGCCAAAAACATTCAGTACTTC	CASSQVAEGQGRAKNIQYF
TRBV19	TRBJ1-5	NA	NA	TGTGCCAGTAGTATAGGGCAGTTCTCCGATCAGCCCCAGCATTTT	CASSIGQFSDQPQHF
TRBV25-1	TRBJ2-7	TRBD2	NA	TGTGCCAGCAGTGCAGCCCCCCGGGCGGGGGACGAGCAGTACTTC	CASSAAPRAGDEQYF
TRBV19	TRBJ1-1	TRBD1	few	TGTGCCAGTAAACTCGACAGGGCATATGAAGCTTTCTTT	CASKLDRAYEAFF
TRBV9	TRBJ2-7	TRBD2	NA	TGTGCCAGCAGCGCCGGGGGGGCAGGGCTTTACGAGCAGTACTTC	CASSAGGAGLYEQYF
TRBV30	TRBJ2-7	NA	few	TGTGCCTGGAGTGTAGGTCAGGGGATTTACGAGCAGTACTTC	CAWSVGQGIYEQYF
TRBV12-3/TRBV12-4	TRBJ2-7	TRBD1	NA	TGTGCCAGCAGTGACAGGGGGCTATACGAGCAGTACTTC	CASSDRGLYEQYF
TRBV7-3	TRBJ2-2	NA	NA	TGTGCCAGCAGCCCGGCCGGGGTCGGATTCGGCGCGCTGTTTTTT	CASSPAGVGFGALFF
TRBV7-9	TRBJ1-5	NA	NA	TGTGCCAGCAGCTTAGCAAGGGGAGGGGACAGCAATCAGCCCCAGCATTTT	CASSLARGGDSNQPQHF
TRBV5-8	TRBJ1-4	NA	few	TGTGCCAGCAGCTTTGGTAGACTTAATGAAAAACTGTTTTTT	CASSFGRLNEKLFF
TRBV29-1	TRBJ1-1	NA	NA	TGCAGCGTTGAGAGGGGGTCGAACACTGAAGCTTTCTTT	CSVERGSNTEAFF
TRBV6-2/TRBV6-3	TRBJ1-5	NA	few	TGTGCCAGCAGTTATGATCGCGATCAGCCCCAGCATTTT	CASSYDRDQPQHF
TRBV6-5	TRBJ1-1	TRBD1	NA	TGTGCCAGCAGTTATACAGGGGGCACTGAAGCTTTCTTT	CASSYTGGTEAFF
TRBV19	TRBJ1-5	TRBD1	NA	TGTGCCAGTAGCCCTGGGAGACAGGGTGGTCGCAATCAGCCCCAGCATTTT	CASSPGRQGGRNQPQHF
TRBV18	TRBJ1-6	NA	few	TGTGCCAGCTCAAGAGACAGCGTCAATTCACCCCTCCACTTT	CASSRDSVNSPLHF
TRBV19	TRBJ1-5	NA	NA	TGTGCCAGTAGTACCAACATTGCCGGGCAGGGAATGCGTATTCAGCCCCAGCATTTT	CASSTNIAGQGMRIQPQHF
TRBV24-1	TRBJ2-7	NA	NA	TGTGCCACCAGTCGCGGGGCCTACGAGCAGTACTTC	CATSRGAYEQYF
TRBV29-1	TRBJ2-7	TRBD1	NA	TGCAGCGTTGTCAGGGACAGGGCTTCCTACGAGCAGTACTTC	CSVVRDRASYEQYF
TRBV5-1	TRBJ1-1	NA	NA	TGCGCCAGCAGCCCAGGACAGACAACAATGAACACTGAAGCTTTCTTT	CASSPGQTTMNTEAFF
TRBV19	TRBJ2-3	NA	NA	TGTGCCAGTAGTATCATGGTAGATTCAGATACGCAGTATTTT	CASSIMVDSDTQYF
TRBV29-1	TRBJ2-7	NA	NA	TGCAGCGCACGTAGGGGCTCCTACGAGCAGTACTTC	CSARRGSYEQYF
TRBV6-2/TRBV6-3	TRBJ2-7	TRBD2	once	TGTGCCAGCAGCCACTCCGGACTAGCCTACGAGCAGTACTTC	CASSHSGLAYEQYF
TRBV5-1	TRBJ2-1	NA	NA	TGCGCCAGCAGCTTGGCCCTCCTCGGCTCCTACAATGAGCAGTTCTTC	CASSLALLGSYNEQFF
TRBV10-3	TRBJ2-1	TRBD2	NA	TGTGCCATCGGGTCTGATGTAGCGGGGATCAATGAGCAGTTCTTC	CAIGSDVAGINEQFF
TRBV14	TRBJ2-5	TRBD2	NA	TGTGCCAGCAGCCGCCCGGGACTAGCGGGAGTATTAGGGGAGACCCAGTACTTC	CASSRPGLAGVLGETQYF
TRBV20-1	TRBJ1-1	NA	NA	TGCAGTGCTAGTACGAGGGGGGGCTACACTGAAGCTTTCTTT	CSASTRGGYTEAFF
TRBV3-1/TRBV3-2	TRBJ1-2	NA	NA	TGTGCCAGCAGCCAAGATGTCTTCCACAGTCTGGCTAACTATGGCTACACCTTC	CASSQDVFHSLANYGYTF
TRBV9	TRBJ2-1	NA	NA	TGTGCCAGCAGCGTAGAATTGTACTCGCCCTACAATGAGCAGTTCTTC	CASSVELYSPYNEQFF
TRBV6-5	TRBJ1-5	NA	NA	TGTGCCAGCAGTTACTTGGACCCAGGGAGCAATCAGCCCCAGCATTTT	CASSYLDPGSNQPQHF
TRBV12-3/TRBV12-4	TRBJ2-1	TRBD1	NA	TGTGCCAGCAGCAGAAACAGGGGAGAGCAGTTCTTC	CASSRNRGEQFF
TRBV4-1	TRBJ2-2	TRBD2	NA	TGCGCCAGCAGCCACACCCAGGGAGGGTTTAACACCGGGGAGCTGTTTTTT	CASSHTQGGFNTGELFF
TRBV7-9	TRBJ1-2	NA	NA	TGTGCCAGCAGCGGATACACAGGGCCCGGTCTTGCCTTC	CASSGYTGPGLAF
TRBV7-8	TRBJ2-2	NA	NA	TGTGCCAGCAGCTTGTCAGGGGCCGGGGAGCTGTTTTTT	CASSLSGAGELFF
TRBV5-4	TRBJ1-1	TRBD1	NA	TGTGCCAGCAGCTCGCCGGACAGGTTGAACACTGAAGCTTTCTTT	CASSSPDRLNTEAFF
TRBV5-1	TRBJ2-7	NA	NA	TGCGCCAGCAGCTTGGGGCAGGGTGGCGAGCAGTACTTC	CASSLGQGGEQYF
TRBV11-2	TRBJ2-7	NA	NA	TGTGCCAGCAGCTTGGCCCGCGGTCGAGACGAGCAGTACTTC	CASSLARGRDEQYF